At least ten counts were recorded for the clone carrying this T cell receptor beta chain. The target antigen is unknown. This record comes from a study of identical twins. Findings of the study overall: Alpha sequences that were out-of-frame and twin-shared showed an excess of low generation probability. Cord blood beta clonotypes that were abundant carried fewer insertions, and memory repertoires showed no such trend.

TCRdb processed the 5' RACE reads anew with MiXCR; each CDR3 protein has one entry. The table has 690,000 or so distinct CDR3 sequences, 6% to 6.5% seen once. Germline V gives CDR1 MNHEY, CDR2 SMNVEV (reference sequence). CDR3 length equals 14 residues. Trimming stripped 2 bases from V and 2 bases from J, with 8 bases between. Sequencing was carried out using naive T cells sorted from blood. This chain joins TRBV27 and TRBJ2-3; D call uncertain. This TCR derives from a man between 18 and 29 years old in good health. CDR3 sequence: CASSLGATTDTQYF. CDR3 coding DNA: TGTGCCAGCAGTTTAGGCGCGACCACAGATACGCAGTATTTT.